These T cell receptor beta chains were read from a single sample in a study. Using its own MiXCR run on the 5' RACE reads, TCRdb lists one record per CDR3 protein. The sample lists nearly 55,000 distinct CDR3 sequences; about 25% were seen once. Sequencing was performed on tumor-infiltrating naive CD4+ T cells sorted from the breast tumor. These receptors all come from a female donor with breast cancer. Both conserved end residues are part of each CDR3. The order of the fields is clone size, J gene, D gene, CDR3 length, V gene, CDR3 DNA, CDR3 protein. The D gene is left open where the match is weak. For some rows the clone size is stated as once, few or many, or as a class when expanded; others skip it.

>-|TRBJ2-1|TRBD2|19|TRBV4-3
TGCGCCAGCAGCCAAAGGGTTATCAAGGTGCTAGCGGGAGCCAATGAGCAGTTCTTC
CASSQRVIKVLAGANEQFF
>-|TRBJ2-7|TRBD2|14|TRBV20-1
TGCAGTGCTAGCCTGACTAGCGGGTTTTACGAGCAGTACTTC
CSASLTSGFYEQYF
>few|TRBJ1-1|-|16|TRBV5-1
TGCGCCAGCAGCTTGGGTCCATTAGACAGCTACACTGAAGCTTTCTTT
CASSLGPLDSYTEAFF
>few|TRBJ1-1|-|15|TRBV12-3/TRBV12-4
TGTGCCAGCAGTCCCCAGACAGGCTTGAACACTGAAGCTTTCTTT
CASSPQTGLNTEAFF
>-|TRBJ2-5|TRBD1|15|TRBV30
TGTGCCTGGAGTGTACCCACAGGGGGCGCGGAGACCCAGTACTTC
CAWSVPTGGAETQYF
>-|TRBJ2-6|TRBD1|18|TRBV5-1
TGCGCCAGCAGCTTGTACGGGACAGGCCTCTCTGGGGCCAACGTCCTGACTTTC
CASSLYGTGLSGANVLTF
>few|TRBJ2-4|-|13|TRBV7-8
TGTGCCAGCAGCTTGCGCAGGGTGGACATTCAGTACTTC
CASSLRRVDIQYF
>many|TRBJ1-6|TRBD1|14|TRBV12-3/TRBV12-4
TGTGCCAGCAGTTTGACAGGGGAGCGGTCACCCCTCCACTTT
CASSLTGERSPLHF
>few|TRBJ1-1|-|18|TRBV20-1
TGCAGTGCTAGAGACCCACGAAGCCGGACCGAGATGAACACTGAAGCTTTCTTT
CSARDPRSRTEMNTEAFF
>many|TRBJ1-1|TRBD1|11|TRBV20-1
TGCAGCCAGGGGGAAGCCACTGAAGCTTTCTTT
CSQGEATEAFF
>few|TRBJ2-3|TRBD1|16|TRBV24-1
TGTGCCACCAGTGACCCGGGACAGGGTGTGCCAGATACGCAGTATTTT
CATSDPGQGVPDTQYF
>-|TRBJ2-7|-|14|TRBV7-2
TGTGCCAGCAGCCCCAGGGGGGGGACGTACGAGCAGTACTTC
CASSPRGGTYEQYF
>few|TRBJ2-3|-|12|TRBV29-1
TGCAGCGTTGAGGCAGGCACAGATACGCAGTATTTT
CSVEAGTDTQYF
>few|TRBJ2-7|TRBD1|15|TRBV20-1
TGCAGTGCTAGAGATCTGCACAGGGGGTCCTACGAGCAGTACTTC
CSARDLHRGSYEQYF
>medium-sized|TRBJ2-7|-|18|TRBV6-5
TGTGCCAGCAGTCTAACGGGACCGGTGGGGTCGGTGCCCTACGAGCAGTACTTC
CASSLTGPVGSVPYEQYF
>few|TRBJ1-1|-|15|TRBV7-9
TGTGCCAGCAGCTTAGCTCAGGGAAGGAACACTGAAGCTTTCTTT
CASSLAQGRNTEAFF
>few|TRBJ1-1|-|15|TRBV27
TGTGCCAGCAGTCGGACAGAAGCCCCGAACACTGAAGCTTTCTTT
CASSRTEAPNTEAFF
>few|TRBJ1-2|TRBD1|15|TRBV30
TGTGCCTGGAGCGGAAATATAGGGACAGGGGGAGGCTACACCTTC
CAWSGNIGTGGGYTF
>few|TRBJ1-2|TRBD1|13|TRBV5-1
TGCGCCAGCAGCCCGGACAGGGCGTATGGCTACACCTTC
CASSPDRAYGYTF
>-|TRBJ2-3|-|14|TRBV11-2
TGTGCCAGCAGCTTTAGGGATTTCACAGATACGCAGTATTTT
CASSFRDFTDTQYF
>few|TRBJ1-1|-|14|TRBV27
TGTGCCAGCAGTCCCCTGCCGTTTCCTGGTGAAGCTTTCTTT
CASSPLPFPGEAFF
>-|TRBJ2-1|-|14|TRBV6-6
TGTGCCAGCAGTTACTCACAGGGAGGCGATGAGCAGTTCTTC
CASSYSQGGDEQFF
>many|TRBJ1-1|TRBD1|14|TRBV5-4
TGTGCCAGCAGCTCACAGGGGGCATGGACTGAAGCTTTCTTT
CASSSQGAWTEAFF
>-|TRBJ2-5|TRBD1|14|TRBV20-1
TGCAGTGCGCGGACAGGGACCAACCAAGAGACCCAGTACTTC
CSARTGTNQETQYF
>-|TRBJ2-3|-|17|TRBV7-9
TGTGCCAGCAGGCCGGGTCTCGGGGGTAAGAGAACAGATACGCAGTATTTT
CASRPGLGGKRTDTQYF
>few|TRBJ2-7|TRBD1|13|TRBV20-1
TGCAGTGCTGATCGGACAGGGGAGGGCGAGCAGTACTTC
CSADRTGEGEQYF
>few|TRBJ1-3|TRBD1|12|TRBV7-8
TGTGCCAGCCAGGGGGACGGAAACACCATATATTTT
CASQGDGNTIYF
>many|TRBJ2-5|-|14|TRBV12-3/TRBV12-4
TGTGCCAGCAGTCCCTCGGACGTACAAGAGACCCAGTACTTC
CASSPSDVQETQYF
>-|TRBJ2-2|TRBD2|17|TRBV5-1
TGCGCCAGCAGCCCCACCCCTAGCGGGAGAATCACCGGGGAGCTGTTTTTT
CASSPTPSGRITGELFF
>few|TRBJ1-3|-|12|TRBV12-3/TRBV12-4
TGTGCCAGCAGTTTCCGGGAGAACACCATATATTTT
CASSFRENTIYF
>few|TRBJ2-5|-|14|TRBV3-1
TGTGCCAGCAGCCAGTCCACAGGGCAAGAGACCCAGTACTTC
CASSQSTGQETQYF
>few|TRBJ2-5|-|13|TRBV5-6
TGTGCCAGCAGCTTCCCGGGATCTATTGCCCAGTACTTC
CASSFPGSIAQYF
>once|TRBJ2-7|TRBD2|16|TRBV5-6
TGTGCCAGCAGCTTGGCCAACAGCGGGAGAACGGGGGAGCAGTACTTC
CASSLANSGRTGEQYF
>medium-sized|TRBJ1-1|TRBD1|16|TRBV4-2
TGTGCCAGCAGCCAAGATAATCGACAGGGGAACACTGAAGCTTTCTTT
CASSQDNRQGNTEAFF
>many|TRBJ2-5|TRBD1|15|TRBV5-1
TGCGCCAGCAGCTTGTGGGGACAGATACAAGAGACCCAGTACTTC
CASSLWGQIQETQYF
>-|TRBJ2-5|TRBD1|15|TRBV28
TGTACCAGCACAACCGCCGGGACAGAAGGAGAGACCCAGTACTTC
CTSTTAGTEGETQYF
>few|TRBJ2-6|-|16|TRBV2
TGTGCCAGCGGGGCAGGGGTAAACTCTGGGGCCAACGTCCTGACTTTC
CASGAGVNSGANVLTF
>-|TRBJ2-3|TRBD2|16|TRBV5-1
TGCGCCAGCAGCCGCGATAGTGGACTAGCGACAGATACGCAGTATTTT
CASSRDSGLATDTQYF
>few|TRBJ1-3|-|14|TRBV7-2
TGTGCCAGCAGCCAGGACTTCTCTGGAAACACCATATATTTT
CASSQDFSGNTIYF
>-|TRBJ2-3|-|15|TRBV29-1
TGCAGCGTTGTGGGAGACGGGAGTTGGACAGATACGCAGTATTTT
CSVVGDGSWTDTQYF
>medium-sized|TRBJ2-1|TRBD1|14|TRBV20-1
TGCAGTGCTCGGCTTCCCGGGACAGGGAGGGAGCAGTTCTTC
CSARLPGTGREQFF
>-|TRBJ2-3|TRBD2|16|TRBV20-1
TGCAGTGCTAGAGGGACTAGCGGGAGGGTCACAGATACGCAGTATTTT
CSARGTSGRVTDTQYF
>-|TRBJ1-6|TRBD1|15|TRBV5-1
TGCGCCAGCAACTTGACAGGGCAGGGGCGTTCACCCCTCCACTTT
CASNLTGQGRSPLHF
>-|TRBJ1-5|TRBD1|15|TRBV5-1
TGCGCCAGCAGGGCCGGGACAGGGAGTATTCAGCCCCAGCATTTT
CASRAGTGSIQPQHF
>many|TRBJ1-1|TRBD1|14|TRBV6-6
TGTGCCAGCAGCTGGGACAGGGGGAACACTGAAGCTTTCTTT
CASSWDRGNTEAFF
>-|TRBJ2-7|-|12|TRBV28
TGTGCCAGCAGTCTCTCCGACTACGAGCAGTACTTC
CASSLSDYEQYF
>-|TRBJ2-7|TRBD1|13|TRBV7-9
TGTGCCAGAAGCCCACAGGGGGCGCAGGAGCAGTACTTC
CARSPQGAQEQYF
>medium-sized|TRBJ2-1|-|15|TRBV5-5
TGTGCCAGCAGCTTAGACGGGGACTCCTACAATGAGCAGTTCTTC
CASSLDGDSYNEQFF
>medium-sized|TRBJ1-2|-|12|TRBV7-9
TGTGCCAGCAGCCGACAGGATCGCGGCTACACCTTC
CASSRQDRGYTF
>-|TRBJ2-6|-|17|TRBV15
TGTGCCACCGGTCGAGGGGGAATCGCGCAAGGGGCCAACGCCCTGACTTTC
CATGRGGIAQGANALTF
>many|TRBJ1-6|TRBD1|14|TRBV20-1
TGCAGTGCTAGAGCACAGGGGGAGGATTCACCCCTCCACTTT
CSARAQGEDSPLHF
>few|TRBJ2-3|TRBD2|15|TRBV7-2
TGTGCCAGCAGCTGGACTAGCGGGAGGGTAGATACGCAGTATTTT
CASSWTSGRVDTQYF
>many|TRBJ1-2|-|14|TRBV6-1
TGTGCCAGCAGTGAAACGCGTGGGGGCTATGGCTACACCTTC
CASSETRGGYGYTF
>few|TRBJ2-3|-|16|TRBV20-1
TGCAGTGCTAGAAGGGGGATGGCGGGGGATGAATATACGCAGTATTTT
CSARRGMAGDEYTQYF
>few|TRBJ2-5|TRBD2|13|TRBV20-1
TGCAGTGGAGAGGGACTAGCACAAGAGACCCAGTACTTC
CSGEGLAQETQYF